Following are 8 T cell receptor beta chains from one sample sequenced in a study of T cells in Graves' hyperthyroidism and ophthalmopathy. Researchers took RNA transcripts and amplified the TCR beta CDR3 regions from them. RT-PCR in the first round (using the HTBI primer set) targeted the TCR CDR3. MiXCR was run by TCRdb on the multiplex PCR reads, yielding one entry per CDR3 protein. The sample records around 800,000 distinct CDR3 sequences, 35% to 40% being singletons. Specimen: blood. These TCRs come from a man aged 18 to 30 with Graves' hyperthyroidism.

The chain carries TRBV3-1 and TRBJ1-1, with a tentative D call TRBD1 (6 bases). Germline CDR1 and CDR2: LGHDT and YNNKEL (reference sequence). The length of the CDR3 is 14 residues. Between the trimmed V and J ends, which lost 7 bases and 5 bases, there was a span of 17 bases. The CDR3 DNA sequence: TGTGCCAGCACCTCGGTAGGGGGACGGACTGAAGCTTTCTTT. Its protein product is CASTSVGGRTEAFF.

This clonotype was observed many times. V and J are TRBV12-3 or TRBV12-4 and TRBJ1-6; D perhaps matches TRBD1 (5 bases). The CDR3 sequence is 12 residues long. V dropped 5 bases and J dropped 9 bases, with 8 bases sitting between them. The CDR3 region is CASSAGTSPLHF. Here the CDR3 DNA reads TGTGCCAGCAGTGCAGGGACTTCACCCCTCCACTTT.

The CDR3 DNA follows: TGTGCCAGCAGTTGGGAGGGGTTGAACACCGGGGAGCTGTTTTTT. This gives the protein CASSWEGLNTGELFF. The gene calls are TRBV6-5 and TRBJ2-2; the match to TRBD2 covers 7 bases. CDR1 and CDR2 from the germline V gene are MNHEY and SVGAGI. CDR3 length: 15 residues. With V trimmed by 4 bases and J by 1 base, 3 bases remained unmatched.

As for this clonotype: A much larger clone lies one base from this, so it may be a read error. The rearrangement links TRBV2 to TRBJ2-7; 7 nucleotides agree with TRBD1. With V trimmed by 6 bases and J by 3 bases, 5 bases remained unmatched. CDR3 length: 13 amino acids. Germline CDR1 reads SNHLY; CDR2 reads FYNNEI. Here the CDR3 DNA reads TGTGCCAGCAGAACCGGGACAGTCTACGAGCAGTACTTC. It translates to CASRTGTVYEQYF.

The chain combines TRBV7-2 with TRBJ2-2; unclear D gene. The CDR3 is 17 residues long. Germline CDR1 and CDR2: SGHTA and FQGNSA. V was cut by 5 bases and J by 6 bases, with 22 bases left in between. Here the CDR3 reads CASSQDRETPIPGELFF. The CDR3, as DNA: TGTGCCAGCAGCCAAGATAGAGAGACCCCTATCCCCGGGGAGCTGTTTTTT. Supplemented by reference TRBV7-2 and TRBJ2-2, the full variable domain reads GAGVSQSPSNKVTEKGKDVELRCDPISGHTALYWYRQSLGQGLEFLIYFQGNSAPDKSGLPSDRFSAERTGGSVSTLTIQRTQQEDSAVYLCASSQDRETPIPGELFFGEGSRLTVL.

This clonotype has a handful of counts. This chain uses TRBV20-1 with TRBJ1-1; D may be TRBD1 (5 bases). Germline V lookup: CDR1 DFQATT, CDR2 SNEGSKA (reference sequence). Trimming removed 1 base at V and 10 bases at J, with 16 bases between. The CDR3 has 13 residues. The CDR3 here is CSARAQTDLGAFF. CDR3 sequence (DNA): TGCAGTGCTAGAGCTCAGACAGACCTGGGAGCTTTCTTT.

This clonotype has more than one count but fewer than ten. The chain couples TRBV9 to TRBJ2-7; D not certain. CDR3 length: 15 amino acids. The V end lost 4 bases, the J end lost 5 bases, and 19 bases lay between the germline ends. Germline values: CDR1 SGDLS, CDR2 YYNGEE. The chain's CDR3 is CASSRPGSGSHEQYF. The CDR3 region has the DNA TGTGCCAGCAGCCGGCCGGGCTCCGGGTCCCACGAGCAGTACTTC.

Only a few counts were recorded for this clonotype. The chain joins TRBV7-3 to TRBJ2-2; no firm D call. Trimming removed 6 bases at V and 0 bases at J, with 8 bases between. There are 14 residues in the CDR3. Germline CDR1 is SGHTA and CDR2 is FQGTGA. Here the CDR3 reads CASSSWPNTGELFF. The CDR3 DNA is TGTGCCAGCAGTTCTTGGCCGAACACCGGGGAGCTGTTTTTT.